This T cell receptor beta chain was sequenced in a study of control samples from healthy donors and cancer patients. Germline lookup yields CDR1 WSHSY and CDR2 SAAADI. The CDR3 loop spans 15 amino acids. Trimming cost V 0 bases and J 3 bases; bases outside gene matches: 4. The repertoire was sequenced with immunoSEQ multiplex PCR; TCRdb's copy has only in-frame clones and lacks some. The repertoire has around 140,000 clones, roughly 89% of them found once; the top ten carry under 9%. The sample consisted of blood. The chain links TRBV10-2 to TRBJ2-7; 8 bases fit TRBD1. This clonotype was obtained from a man between 18 and 29 years old in good health. The CDR3 protein is CASSESTGGFYEQYF. The CDR3 DNA is TGCGCCAGCAGTGAGTCTACAGGGGGGTTCTACGAGCAGTACTTC.